Presented here are 17 T cell receptor beta chains from one specimen sequenced in a study of T cells after yellow fever vaccination. TCRdb used MiXCR to reprocess the 5' RACE reads, holding one entry per CDR3 protein. The data contain some 560,000 distinct CDR3 sequences, about 19% of them singletons. The material sequenced was PBMCs, taken 15 days after the yellow fever booster vaccination. These receptors were collected from a young man who received the YFV17D yellow fever vaccine.

The rearrangement links TRBV20-1 to TRBJ2-3; weak D call: TRBD2 (5 bases). V was cut by 6 bases and J by 3 bases, with 16 bases left in between. CDR1 DFQATT and CDR2 SNEGSKA come from the germline V gene (reference sequence). This CDR3 spans 14 amino acids. Written as DNA, the CDR3 is TGCAGTGCCACAATTTCAGGAGGAACAGATACGCAGTATTTT. Its protein is CSATISGGTDTQYF.

This clonotype appeared a few times. The junction shows a germline mismatch at one end, possibly a read error. The chain is built from TRBV18 and TRBJ2-1, with TRBD2 identical over 7 bases. CDR3 length equals 14 residues. Germline CDR1 is KGHSH and CDR2 is LQKENI. The CDR3: CASSPREAGNEQFF. DNA for the CDR3: TGTGCCAGCTCCCCACGGGAGGCAGGGAATGAGCAGTTCTTC.

This clonotype was recorded a few times. The chain couples TRBV3-1 to TRBJ1-6; unclear D gene. The germline V gene has CDR1 LGHDT and CDR2 YNNKEL (reference sequence). The CDR3 sequence is 13 residues long. The V end was cut by 1 base, the J end by 9 bases, with 7 bases between. CDR3 sequence (DNA): TGTGCCAGCAGCCAAGTACCAGGTTCACCCCTCCACTTT. Translating it yields CASSQVPGSPLHF.

The chain carries TRBV5-5 and TRBJ1-6; TRBD1 matches at 8 bases. The germline CDR1 and CDR2 sequences are SGHKS and YYEKEE (reference sequence). This CDR3 contains 15 residues. Trimming took 4 bases from V and 7 from J; bases not matched to a gene: 7. CDR3 nucleotides: TGTGCCAGCAGCCTATCGGGACAGGTCAATTCACCCCTCCACTTT. Its translation: CASSLSGQVNSPLHF.

The chain carries TRBV20-1 and TRBJ2-1; the match to TRBD2 covers 7 bases. The CDR3 loop spans 16 amino acids. V gave up 0 bases and J gave up 3 bases; unmatched junction bases: 8. Germline V gene sequence: CDR1 DFQATT, CDR2 SNEGSKA (reference sequence). CDR3 in amino acids: CSARDSGGRYYNEQFF. The CDR3 nucleotides read TGCAGTGCTAGAGATTCGGGCGGGAGATACTACAATGAGCAGTTCTTC.

The V gene is TRBV29-1, the J gene TRBJ2-3; TRBD2 aligns across 7 bases. CDR3 size: 13 residues. Germline V gene data show CDR1 as SQVTM and CDR2 as ANQGSEA. Losses at the gene ends were 5 bases for V and 4 bases for J; bases not matched to a gene: 6. The CDR3 reads CSVRGVRADTQYF. CDR3 coding DNA: TGCAGCGTTCGGGGGGTGAGAGCAGATACGCAGTATTTT.

CDR3 in DNA: TGTGCCAGCAGTTTAGGTCTTCTCGGGGAGCTGTTTTTT. Its protein is CASSLGLLGELFF. V gene TRBV12-3 or TRBV12-4 combines with J gene TRBJ2-2; unclear D gene. Trimming removed 1 base at V and 7 bases at J, with 7 bases between. The CDR3 is 13 amino acids.

This clonotype was seen more than once but under ten times. The chain employs TRBV29-1 and TRBJ2-7; 7 nucleotides line up with TRBD1. The V and J ends lost 5 bases and 6 bases, in that order; junction bases with no gene match: 4. The CDR3 has 11 residues. Germline lookup yields CDR1 SQVTM and CDR2 ANQGSEA. The CDR3 region is CSVNRGSEQYF. DNA of the CDR3: TGCAGCGTTAACAGGGGCAGCGAGCAGTACTTC.

Written as DNA, the CDR3 is TGTGCCAGCCTAAACAGGGGCCACTACGAGCAGTACTTC. It codes for CASLNRGHYEQYF. The V gene is TRBV28, the J gene TRBJ2-7, with 7 bases aligning to TRBD1. The germline V gene encodes CDR1 MDHEN and CDR2 SYDVKM. CDR3 length: 13 amino acids. Trimming took 8 bases from V and 3 from J; bases not matched to a gene: 7.

J is TRBJ2-1 and V is TRBV7-9; either TRBD1 or TRBD2 may supply D (5 bases each). With 3 bases removed from V and 9 bases from J, the gap between germline ends came to 12 bases. The CDR3 is 13 amino acids. The germline V gene has CDR1 SEHNR and CDR2 FQNEAQ (reference sequence). The CDR3 region is CASSFVGDGEQFF. The CDR3 DNA follows: TGTGCCAGCAGCTTTGTCGGGGACGGTGAGCAGTTCTTC. The full variable domain, in which reference TRBV7-9 and TRBJ2-1 provide the parts outside the CDR3, is DTGVSQNPRHKITKRGQNVTFRCDPISEHNRLYWYRQTLGQGPEFLTYFQNEAQLEKSRLLSDRFSAERPKGSFSTLEIQRTEQGDSAMYLCASSFVGDGEQFFGPGTRLTVL.

This clonotype turned up a few times. The chain links TRBV4-2 to TRBJ2-1; 7 bases fit TRBD2. The CDR3 runs to 17 residues. The V segment lost 0 bases and the J segment 8 bases; nucleotides outside the gene matches: 13. Germline V gene sequence: CDR1 LGHNA, CDR2 YNFKEQ. CDR3 sequence reads: CASSQDLVAGALYEQFF. The CDR3 coding sequence is TGTGCCAGCAGCCAAGATTTAGTGGCGGGAGCTTTGTATGAGCAGTTCTTC.

This clonotype was counted only a few times. The rearrangement links TRBV10-3 to TRBJ2-4, with TRBD1 identical over 8 bases. The CDR3 is made up of 16 amino acids. The germline V gene encodes CDR1 ENHRY and CDR2 SYGVKD. J lost 5 bases, V lost 0 bases, and 6 bases had no gene match. Written as DNA, the CDR3 is TGTGCCATCAGTGAGTCCCCCAGGGGGCAGGAAAACATTCAGTACTTC. The encoded protein is CAISESPRGQENIQYF.

This clonotype has only one observation. The chain combines TRBV5-1 with TRBJ2-1, with 8 bases matching TRBD2. This CDR3 spans 14 amino acids. With 2 bases clipped from V and 5 bases from J, the junction kept 3 bases outside the gene matches. The germline gives CDR1 SGHRS, CDR2 YFSETQ. CDR3 sequence: CASSFTSGNNEQFF. The CDR3 nucleotides read TGCGCCAGCAGCTTTACTAGCGGAAACAATGAGCAGTTCTTC.

There are a few counts of this clonotype. V and J are TRBV9 and TRBJ2-5, with D unresolved. The CDR3 covers 15 residues. The germline CDR1 and CDR2 sequences are SGDLS and YYNGEE. V lost 4 bases and J lost 4, with 17 bases in between. The chain's CDR3 is CASSNQPLGLETQYF. In nucleotides, the CDR3 is TGTGCCAGCAGCAACCAACCCCTGGGGTTAGAGACCCAGTACTTC.

The V call is TRBV7-6, the J call TRBJ2-1, with 11 bases aligning to TRBD2. The germline V gene encodes CDR1 SGHVS and CDR2 FNYEAQ. The CDR3 runs 15 residues. J lost 6 bases, V lost 3 bases, and 4 bases had no gene match. The CDR3 sequence: CASSLGLADFNEQFF. The CDR3 nucleotides are TGTGCCAGCAGCTTGGGACTAGCGGATTTCAATGAGCAGTTCTTC. The whole variable domain, remainder taken from reference TRBV7-6 and TRBJ2-1, is GAGVSQSPRYKVTKRGQDVALRCDPISGHVSLYWYRQALGQGPEFLTYFNYEAQQDKSGLPNDRFSAERPEGSISTLTIQRTEQRDSAMYRCASSLGLADFNEQFFGPGTRLTVL.

The gene calls are TRBV27 and TRBJ2-7, with 9 bases fitting TRBD1. V shed 7 bases, J shed 3 bases, and the junction held 7 bases outside the gene matches. Germline V gene sequence: CDR1 MNHEY, CDR2 SMNVEV (reference sequence). The length of the CDR3 is 14 residues. The chain's CDR3 is CASTPRTGDYEQYF. The CDR3 nucleotides are TGTGCCAGCACTCCCCGGACAGGGGACTACGAGCAGTACTTC.

This chain joins TRBV6-1 and TRBJ1-4, with a weak D call TRBD1 (5 bases). The V gene's germline CDR1 is MNHNS and CDR2 SASEGT. Trimming left V 2 bases short and J 2 bases short, with 6 bases between. This CDR3 has 14 amino acids. CDR3 nucleotide sequence: TGTGCCAGCAGTGAATGGGGGACTAATGAAAAACTGTTTTTT. Residues: CASSEWGTNEKLFF.